This T cell receptor beta chain appears in the sequencing data of a study of blood T cell repertoires in COVID-19. At the level of the study: Researchers got acute and convalescent COVID-19 samples from the United States, Italy and Spain. PBMCs, B-cell-depleted T cells, or T cells provided the cDNA or gDNA that made up the material.

Study members were between roughly 18 and 100 years old and lived in around 24 US regions. Per the original methods: For nucleated cells, counts were estimated from reference gene primer amplification. Libraries were prepared by immunoSEQ multiplex PCR; TCRdb keeps only in-frame clonotypes and omits some of them. The D gene and trimming were derived from the DNA, and the V and J assignments and clone size from that table. Of about 100,000 clones listed, 80% to 90% are singletons. The source of this sequence is a woman aged 45-65 years who had recovered from COVID-19. The source material was PBMCs or T cells enriched from blood (not recorded which).

CDR3 nucleotides: TGTGCCAGCAGCTTAGCCAGCCGGCGGACAGGATACTATGGCTACACCTTC. It codes for CASSLASRRTGYYGYTF. The genes are TRBV7-9 and TRBJ1-2, with TRBD1 identical over 7 bases. V shed 0 bases, J shed 3 bases, and the junction held 10 bases outside the gene matches. The CDR3 consists of 17 residues. Per the germline V gene, CDR1 is SEHNR and CDR2 is FQNEAQ (reference sequence). The full variable domain, with the rest looked up from reference TRBV7-9 and TRBJ1-2, is DTGVSQNPRHKITKRGQNVTFRCDPISEHNRLYWYRQTLGQGPEFLTYFQNEAQLEKSRLLSDRFSAERPKGSFSTLEIQRTEQGDSAMYLCASSLASRRTGYYGYTFGSGTRLTVV.